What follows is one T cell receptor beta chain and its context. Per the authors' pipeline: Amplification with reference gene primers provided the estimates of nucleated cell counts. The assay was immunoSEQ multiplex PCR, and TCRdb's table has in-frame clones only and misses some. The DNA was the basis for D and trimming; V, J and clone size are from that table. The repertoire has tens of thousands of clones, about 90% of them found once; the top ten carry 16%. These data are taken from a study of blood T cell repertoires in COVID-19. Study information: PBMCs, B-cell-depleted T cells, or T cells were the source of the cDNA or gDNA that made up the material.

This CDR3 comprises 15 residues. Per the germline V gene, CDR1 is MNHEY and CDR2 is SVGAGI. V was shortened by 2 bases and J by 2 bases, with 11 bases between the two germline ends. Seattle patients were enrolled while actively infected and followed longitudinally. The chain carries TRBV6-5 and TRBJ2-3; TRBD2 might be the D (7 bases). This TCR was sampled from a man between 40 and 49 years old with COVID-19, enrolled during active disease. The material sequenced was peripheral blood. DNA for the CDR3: TGTGCCAGCAGTTACCTCGGGGGGCTCACAGATACGCAGTATTTT. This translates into CASSYLGGLTDTQYF.